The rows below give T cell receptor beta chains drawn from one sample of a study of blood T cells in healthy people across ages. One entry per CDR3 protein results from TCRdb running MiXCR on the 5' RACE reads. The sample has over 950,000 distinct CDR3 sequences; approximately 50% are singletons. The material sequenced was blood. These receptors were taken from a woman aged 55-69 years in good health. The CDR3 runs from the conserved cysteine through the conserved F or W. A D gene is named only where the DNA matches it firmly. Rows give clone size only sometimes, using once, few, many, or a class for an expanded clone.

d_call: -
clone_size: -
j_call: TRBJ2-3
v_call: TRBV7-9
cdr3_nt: TGTGCCAGCAGCTTAGGGGCGCCCGTCAGAGCAGATACGCAGTATTTT
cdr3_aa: CASSLGAPVRADTQYF

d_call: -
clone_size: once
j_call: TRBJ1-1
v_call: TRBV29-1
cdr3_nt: TGCAGCGTAGCCGGGGGGAGGGCGAACACTGAAGCTTTCTTT
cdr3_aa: CSVAGGRANTEAFF

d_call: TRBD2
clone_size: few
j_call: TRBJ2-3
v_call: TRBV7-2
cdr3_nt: TGTGCCAGCAGCAGAGAGGTAGCGGGAGTGCCAGATACGCAGTATTTT
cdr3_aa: CASSREVAGVPDTQYF

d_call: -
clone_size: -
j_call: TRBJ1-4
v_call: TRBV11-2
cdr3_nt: TGTGCCAGCAGCTTAGGTCCGGGCAGGGATCTGTTTTTT
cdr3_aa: CASSLGPGRDLFF

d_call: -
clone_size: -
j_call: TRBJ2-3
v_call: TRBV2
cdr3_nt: TGTGCCACCCGGGGGTGGGTTACAGATACGCAGTATTTT
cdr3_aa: CATRGWVTDTQYF

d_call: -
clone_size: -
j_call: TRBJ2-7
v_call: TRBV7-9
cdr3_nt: TGTGCCAGCAGACAATGGACGTCCCGTCTCTGGCTCAGCTCCTACGAGCAGTACTTC
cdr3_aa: CASRQWTSRLWLSSYEQYF

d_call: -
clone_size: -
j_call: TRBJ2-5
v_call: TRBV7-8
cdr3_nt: TGTGCCAGCAGCTTACCCGGCAGCGACCAAGAGACCCGGTACTTC
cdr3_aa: CASSLPGSDQETRYF

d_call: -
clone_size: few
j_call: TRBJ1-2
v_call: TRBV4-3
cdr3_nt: TGCGCCAGCAGCCCAAAGGGGTACAAATTCTATGGCTACACCTTC
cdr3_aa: CASSPKGYKFYGYTF

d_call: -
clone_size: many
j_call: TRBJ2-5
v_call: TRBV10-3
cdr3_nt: TGTGCCAGTGGCCGCGCAGGGGAAGAGACCCAGTACTTC
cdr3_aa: CASGRAGEETQYF

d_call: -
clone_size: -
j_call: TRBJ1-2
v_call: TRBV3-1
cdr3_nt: TGTGCCAGCAGCCACAGATTCAGGGGCGGGTCCTATGGCTACACCTTC
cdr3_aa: CASSHRFRGGSYGYTF

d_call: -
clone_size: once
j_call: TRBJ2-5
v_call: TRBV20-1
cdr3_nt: TGCAGTGCTAAAGATCACAGGACCCAGTACTTC
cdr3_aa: CSAKDHRTQYF

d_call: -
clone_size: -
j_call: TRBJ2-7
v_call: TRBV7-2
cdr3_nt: TGTGCCAGCAGCCGCAGCGGAATAAGAAACTACGAGCAGTACTTC
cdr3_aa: CASSRSGIRNYEQYF

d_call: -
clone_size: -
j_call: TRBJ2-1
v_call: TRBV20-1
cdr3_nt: TGCAGTGCTAGTGGGGATAGCGGTAACTCCTACAATGAGCAGTTCTTC
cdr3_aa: CSASGDSGNSYNEQFF

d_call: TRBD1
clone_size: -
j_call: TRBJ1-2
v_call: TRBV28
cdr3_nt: TGTGCCAGCACCGAAACGGGGCAGGGGGGCTATGGCTACACCTTC
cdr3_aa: CASTETGQGGYGYTF

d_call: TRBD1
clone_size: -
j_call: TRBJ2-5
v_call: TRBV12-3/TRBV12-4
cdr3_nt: TGTGCCAGCAGCCCCGACAGGGGATTGCAGACCCAGTACTTC
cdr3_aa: CASSPDRGLQTQYF

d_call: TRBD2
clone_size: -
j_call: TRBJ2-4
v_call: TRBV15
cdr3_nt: TGTGCCACCAGCAGAGATCCCACCCTAGCGGGCAGGATAAACATTCAGTACTTC
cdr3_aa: CATSRDPTLAGRINIQYF

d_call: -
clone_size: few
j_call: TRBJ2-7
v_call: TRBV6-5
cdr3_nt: TGTGCCAGCAGGTCACAGGGATGGGACGAGCAGTACTTC
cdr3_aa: CASRSQGWDEQYF

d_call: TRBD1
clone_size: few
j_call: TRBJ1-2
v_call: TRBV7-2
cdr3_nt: TGTGCCAGCAGCTTAGCGCCAACACAGGGGTCTGGTGGCTACACCTTC
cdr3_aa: CASSLAPTQGSGGYTF

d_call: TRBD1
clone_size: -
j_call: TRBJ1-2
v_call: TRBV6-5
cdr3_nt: TGTGCCAGCAGTAGGGACAGCGTGGGAGGTGGCTACACCTTC
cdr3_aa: CASSRDSVGGGYTF

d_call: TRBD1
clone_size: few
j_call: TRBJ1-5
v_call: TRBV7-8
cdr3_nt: TGTGCCAGCAGCCCGAACAGGGGACGCAATCAGCCCCAGCATTTT
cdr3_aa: CASSPNRGRNQPQHF

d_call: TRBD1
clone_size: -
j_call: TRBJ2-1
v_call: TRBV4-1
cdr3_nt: TGCGCCAGCAGCCACACCCCGGGACAGGGGGTAGGCAATGAGCAGTTCTTC
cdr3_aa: CASSHTPGQGVGNEQFF

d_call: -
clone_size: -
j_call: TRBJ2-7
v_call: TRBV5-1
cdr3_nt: TGCGCCAGCAGATACTACCAAAGCTCCTACGAGCAGTACTTC
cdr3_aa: CASRYYQSSYEQYF

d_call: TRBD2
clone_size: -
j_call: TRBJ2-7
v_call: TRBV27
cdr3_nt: TGTGCCAGCGGACTAGCGGGAGACTACGAGCAGTACTTC
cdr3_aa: CASGLAGDYEQYF

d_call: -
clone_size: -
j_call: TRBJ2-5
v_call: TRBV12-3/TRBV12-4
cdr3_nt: TGTGCCAGCAGTTTAAGGTGGAGGTGGGGGGTCGGTCGCCAAGAGACCCAGTACTTC
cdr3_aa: CASSLRWRWGVGRQETQYF

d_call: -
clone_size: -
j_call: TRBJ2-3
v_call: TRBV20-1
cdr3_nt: TGCAGTGCTAGTTTGGCGGGTTACCCTCGGGATACGCAGTATTTT
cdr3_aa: CSASLAGYPRDTQYF

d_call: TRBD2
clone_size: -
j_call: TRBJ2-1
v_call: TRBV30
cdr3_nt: TGTGCCTGGAGCTCCGGACTAGTCCAAGGGCAGTTCTTC
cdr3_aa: CAWSSGLVQGQFF

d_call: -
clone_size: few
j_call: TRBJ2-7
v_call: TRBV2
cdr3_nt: TGTGCCAGCAGTGAGGCTGGGGACGGGAGATACGAGCAGTACTTC
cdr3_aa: CASSEAGDGRYEQYF

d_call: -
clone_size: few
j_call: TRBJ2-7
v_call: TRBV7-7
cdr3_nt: TGTGCCAGCAGCCAGGACGTTGGCCCCAACTACGAGCAGTACTTC
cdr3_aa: CASSQDVGPNYEQYF

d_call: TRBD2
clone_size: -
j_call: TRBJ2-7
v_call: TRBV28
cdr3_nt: TGTGCCAGCAGTTCCCCTTCTAGCGGAGCCTACAATGAGCAGTACTTC
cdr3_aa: CASSSPSSGAYNEQYF

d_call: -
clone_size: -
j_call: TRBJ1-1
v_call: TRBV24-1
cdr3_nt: TGTGCCACCTCAAATGAGGGCCAAAACACTGAAGCTTTCTTT
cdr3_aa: CATSNEGQNTEAFF

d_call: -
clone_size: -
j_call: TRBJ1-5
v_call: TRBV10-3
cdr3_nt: TGTGCCATCAGTGGGTCCCAGCCGAATTCAGGGCCCCAGCATTTT
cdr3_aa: CAISGSQPNSGPQHF

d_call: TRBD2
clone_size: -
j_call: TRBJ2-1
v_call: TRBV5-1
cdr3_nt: TGCGCCAGCAGTTCCGGGGACTACCTCCCCAATGAGCAGTTCTTC
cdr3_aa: CASSSGDYLPNEQFF

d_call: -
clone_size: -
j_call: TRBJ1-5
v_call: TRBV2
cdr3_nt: TGTGCCAGCAGTGAAGCGGTGGGGAGTCAGCCCCAGCATTTT
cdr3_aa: CASSEAVGSQPQHF

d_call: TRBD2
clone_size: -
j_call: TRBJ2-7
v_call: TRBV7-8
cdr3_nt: TGTGCCAGCAGCTTATGGGTACTAGCGGGAGTTTACGAGCAGTACTTC
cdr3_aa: CASSLWVLAGVYEQYF

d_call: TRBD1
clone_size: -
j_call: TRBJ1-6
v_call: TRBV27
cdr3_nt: TGTGCCAGCACCACAGGGGCGGCCTATAATTCACCCCTCCACTTT
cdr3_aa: CASTTGAAYNSPLHF

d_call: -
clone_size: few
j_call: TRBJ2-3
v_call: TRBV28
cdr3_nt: TGTGCCAGCAGCATCCGGAGATTCCGGGACACAGATACGCAGTATTTT
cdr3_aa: CASSIRRFRDTDTQYF

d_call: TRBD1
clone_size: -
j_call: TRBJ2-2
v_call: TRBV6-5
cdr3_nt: TGTGCCAGCAGTTACGGGGACAGGGCGAAGAACACCGGGGAGCTGTTTTTT
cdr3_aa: CASSYGDRAKNTGELFF

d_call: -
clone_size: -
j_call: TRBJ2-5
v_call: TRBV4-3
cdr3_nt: TGCGCCAGCAGCCAAGATTGGGGGCGACCAGAGAAGACCCAGTACTTC
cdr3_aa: CASSQDWGRPEKTQYF

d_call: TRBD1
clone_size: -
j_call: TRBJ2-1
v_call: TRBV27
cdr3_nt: TGTGCCAGCAGTTTGGGACAGGGAATGTTCTTC
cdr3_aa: CASSLGQGMFF

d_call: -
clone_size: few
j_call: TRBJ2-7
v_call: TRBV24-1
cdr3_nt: TGTGCCACCATGGACTCTCAACAATACGAGCAGTACTTC
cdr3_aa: CATMDSQQYEQYF

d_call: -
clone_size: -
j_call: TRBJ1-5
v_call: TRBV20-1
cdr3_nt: TGCAGTGCTAGAGATATCCGGGGGGGCAATCAGCCCCAGCATTTT
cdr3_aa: CSARDIRGGNQPQHF

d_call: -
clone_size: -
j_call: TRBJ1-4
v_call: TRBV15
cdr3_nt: TGTGCCACCAGCCCCCAGCTCACCAATGAAAAACTGTTTTTT
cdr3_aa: CATSPQLTNEKLFF

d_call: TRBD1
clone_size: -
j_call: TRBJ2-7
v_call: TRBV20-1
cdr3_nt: TGCAGTGCTAGACCAGGGGGTCGTTACGAGCAGTACTTC
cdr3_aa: CSARPGGRYEQYF

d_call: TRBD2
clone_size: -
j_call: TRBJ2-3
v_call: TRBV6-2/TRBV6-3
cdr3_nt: TGTGCCAGCCGAAGTAGCGGGAGGAGCACAGATACGCAGTATTTT
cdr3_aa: CASRSSGRSTDTQYF

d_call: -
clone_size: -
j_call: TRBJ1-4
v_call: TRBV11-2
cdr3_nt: TGTGCCAGCAGCCCAGGACCGACAAGGAATGGAAAACTGTTTTTT
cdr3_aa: CASSPGPTRNGKLFF

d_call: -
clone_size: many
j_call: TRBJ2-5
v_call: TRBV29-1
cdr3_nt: TGCAGCGTAGAAGGGGGAGGGTCTAAGGAGACCCAGTACTTC
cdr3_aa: CSVEGGGSKETQYF

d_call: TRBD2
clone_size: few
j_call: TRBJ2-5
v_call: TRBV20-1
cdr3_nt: TGCAGTGCTAGAGGTGGACTAGCGGAAGAGACCCAGTACTTC
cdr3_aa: CSARGGLAEETQYF

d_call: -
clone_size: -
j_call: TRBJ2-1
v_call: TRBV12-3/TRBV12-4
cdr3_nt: TGTGCCAGCAGTTTCCGCCATCCCAATGAGCAGTTCTTC
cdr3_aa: CASSFRHPNEQFF

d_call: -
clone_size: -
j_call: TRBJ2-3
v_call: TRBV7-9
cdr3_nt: TGTGCCAGCAGTAGATCTCTATCCGACACAGATACGCAGTATTTT
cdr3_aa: CASSRSLSDTDTQYF

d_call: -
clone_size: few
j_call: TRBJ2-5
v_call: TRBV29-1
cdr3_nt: TGCAGCGCTTCGCGGGCAATGGGGACCCAGTACTTC
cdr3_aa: CSASRAMGTQYF

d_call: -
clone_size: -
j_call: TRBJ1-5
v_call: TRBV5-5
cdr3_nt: TGTGCCAGCAGCTTGATGGGGGCCAGCAATCAGCCCCAGCATTTT
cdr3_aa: CASSLMGASNQPQHF

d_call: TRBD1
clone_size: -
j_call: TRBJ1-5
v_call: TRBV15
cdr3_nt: TGTGCCACCAGCCCCCGACAGGGGGGCCAGCCCCAGCATTTT
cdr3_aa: CATSPRQGGQPQHF

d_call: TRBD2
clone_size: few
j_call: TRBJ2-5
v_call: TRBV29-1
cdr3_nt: TGCAGCGTGCCCCTAGGACGAGCGGGAGGACCAAAGGGAGCGACCCAGTACTTC
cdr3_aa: CSVPLGRAGGPKGATQYF

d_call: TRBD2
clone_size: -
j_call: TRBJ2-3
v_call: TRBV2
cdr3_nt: TGTGCCAGCAAATATTTAGCGGGAGTCTCCGATACGCAGTATTTT
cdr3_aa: CASKYLAGVSDTQYF

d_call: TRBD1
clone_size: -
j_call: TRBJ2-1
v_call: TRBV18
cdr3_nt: TGTGCCAGCTCACAAGAGGGACAGGGGAAGAATGAGCAGTTCTTC
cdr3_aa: CASSQEGQGKNEQFF

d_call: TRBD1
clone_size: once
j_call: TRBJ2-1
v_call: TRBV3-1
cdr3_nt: TGTGCCAGCAGCTATCCTGGGACAGGGTCCAATGAGCAGTTCTTC
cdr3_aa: CASSYPGTGSNEQFF

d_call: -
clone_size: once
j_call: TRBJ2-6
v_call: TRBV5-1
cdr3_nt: TGCGCCAGCAGCTTGGATTTTCCGGGGGCCGGGGCCAACGTCCTGACTTTC
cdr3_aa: CASSLDFPGAGANVLTF